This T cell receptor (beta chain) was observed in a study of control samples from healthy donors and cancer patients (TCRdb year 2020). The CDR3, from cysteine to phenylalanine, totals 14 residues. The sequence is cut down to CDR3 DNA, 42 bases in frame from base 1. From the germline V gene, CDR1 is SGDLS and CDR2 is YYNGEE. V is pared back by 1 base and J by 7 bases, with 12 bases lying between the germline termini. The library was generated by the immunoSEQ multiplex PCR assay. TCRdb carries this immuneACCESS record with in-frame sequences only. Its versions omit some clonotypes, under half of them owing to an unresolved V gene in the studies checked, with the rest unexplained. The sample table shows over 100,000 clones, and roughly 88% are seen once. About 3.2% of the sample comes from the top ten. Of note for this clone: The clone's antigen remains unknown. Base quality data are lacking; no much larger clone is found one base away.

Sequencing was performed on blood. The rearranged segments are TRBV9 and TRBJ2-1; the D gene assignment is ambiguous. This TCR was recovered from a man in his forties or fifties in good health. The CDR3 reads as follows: CASSVHRTPNEQFF. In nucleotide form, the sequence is TGTGCCAGCAGCGTACATCGGACGCCGAATGAGCAGTTCTTC. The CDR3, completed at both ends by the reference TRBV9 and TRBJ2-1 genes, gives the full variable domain DSGVTQTPKHLITATGQRVTLRCSPRSGDLSVYWYQQSLDQGLQFLIQYYNGEERAKGNILERFSAQQFPDLHSELNLSSLELGDSALYFCASSVHRTPNEQFFGPGTRLTVL.